This T cell receptor beta chain appears in the sequencing data of a study of T cell responses to AZD1222 COVID-19 vaccine. The CDR3 length is 16 residues. Looked up from germline, CDR1 is LNHDA and CDR2 is SQIVND (reference sequence). Trimming took off 4 bases at V and 0 bases at J, with 12 bases between the two ends. Method: immunoSEQ multiplex PCR; TCRdb's copy keeps in-frame clones and lacks some. Of more than 100,000 clones in the sample, around 92% were seen once. The chain recombines TRBV19 with TRBJ2-2; D may be TRBD2 (5 bases). This material consisted of peripheral blood, taken on day 0 of AZD1222 vaccination. The sequence came from an adult in good health. This chain's CDR3 is CASSTLLAANTGELFF. CDR3 in DNA: TGTGCCAGTAGTACTCTCCTAGCAGCGAACACCGGGGAGCTGTTTTTT. The full variable domain, in which reference TRBV19 and TRBJ2-2 provide the parts outside the CDR3, is DGGITQSPKYLFRKEGQNVTLSCEQNLNHDAMYWYRQDPGQGLRLIYYSQIVNDFQKGDIAEGYSVSREKKESFPLTVTSAQKNPTAFYLCASSTLLAANTGELFFGEGSRLTVL.